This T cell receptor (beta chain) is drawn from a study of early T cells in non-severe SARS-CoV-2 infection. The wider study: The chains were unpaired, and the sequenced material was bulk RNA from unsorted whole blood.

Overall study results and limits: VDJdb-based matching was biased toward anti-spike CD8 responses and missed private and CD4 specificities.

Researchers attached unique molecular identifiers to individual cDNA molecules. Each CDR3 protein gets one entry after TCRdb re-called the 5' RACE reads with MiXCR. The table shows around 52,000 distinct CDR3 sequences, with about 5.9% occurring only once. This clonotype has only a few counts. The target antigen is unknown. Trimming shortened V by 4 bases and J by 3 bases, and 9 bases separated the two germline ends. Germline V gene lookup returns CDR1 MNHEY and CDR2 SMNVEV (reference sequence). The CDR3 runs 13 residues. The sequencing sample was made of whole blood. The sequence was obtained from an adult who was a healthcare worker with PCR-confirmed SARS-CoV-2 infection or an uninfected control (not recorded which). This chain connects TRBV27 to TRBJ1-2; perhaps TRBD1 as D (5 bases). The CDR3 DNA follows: TGTGCCAGCAGTTCTTACAGGCACTATGGCTACACCTTC. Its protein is CASSSYRHYGYTF.